A single sample gave rise to the 12 T cell receptor beta chains below, sequenced in a study of early stage breast cancer tumors. Repertoires were generated with immunoSEQ multiplex PCR, while TCRdb's copy carries only in-frame clones and drops some. The table has approximately 10,000 clones, roughly 60% seen once. The specimen was breast tumor tissue. These receptors originate from a person aged 55 to 75 with breast cancer.

This chain links TRBV5-1 with TRBJ2-2, with D maybe TRBD2 (5 bases). Germline V CDR1 and CDR2: SGHRS, YFSETQ. The CDR3 is made up of 15 amino acids. V was trimmed by 5 bases and J by 1 base, leaving 12 bases between them. CDR3 loop: CASREAGLNTGELFF. The CDR3 DNA reads TGCGCCAGCAGAGAGGCAGGACTGAACACCGGGGAGCTGTTTTTT.

CDR3 sequence: CASRDKGPIYGYTF. CDR3 DNA sequence: TGCGCCAGCCGAGACAAGGGGCCGATCTATGGCTACACCTTC. The chain is built from TRBV5-1 and TRBJ1-2, with D possibly TRBD1 on 5 matching bases. Trimming left V 7 bases short and J 4 bases short, with 17 bases between. CDR1 is SGHRS, CDR2 YFSETQ, per germline. The CDR3 is 14 amino acids. Combining the CDR3 with reference TRBV5-1 and TRBJ1-2 gives the whole variable domain KAGVTQTPRYLIKTRGQQVTLSCSPISGHRSVSWYQQTPGQGLQFLFEYFSETQRNKGNFPGRFSGRQFSNSRSEMNVSTLELGDSALYLCASRDKGPIYGYTFGSGTRLTVV.

In its sample, this clone was seen once. This sequence joins TRBV5-1 and TRBJ1-3; 10 bases are a match to TRBD1. This CDR3 contains 16 residues. Per the germline V gene, CDR1 is SGHRS and CDR2 is YFSETQ. V was clipped by 4 bases and J by 4 bases; unmatched bases: 8. CDR3 amino acids: CASSPAGTGVGNTIYF. The CDR3 bases are TGCGCCAGCAGCCCGGCCGGGACAGGGGTAGGAAACACCATATATTTT.

The V call is TRBV28, the J call TRBJ2-5, with a weak D call TRBD2 (5 bases). V lost 6 bases and J lost 5, with 19 bases in between. The CDR3 extends over 15 amino acids. Germline V gene sequence: CDR1 MDHEN, CDR2 SYDVKM. In DNA form, the CDR3 reads TGTGCCAGCAGCCCCGTACTTAAGAGGGAGGAGACCCAGTACTTC. Protein sequence: CASSPVLKREETQYF.

By share of the sample, this clone is medium-sized. CDR3 loop: CASSPTYEQYF. The DNA of the CDR3 is TGTGCCAGCAGCCCTACTTACGAGCAGTACTTC. The chain links TRBV6-1 to TRBJ2-7; D call uncertain. The CDR3 contains 11 residues. The germline V gene has CDR1 MNHNS and CDR2 SASEGT. The ends were cut back, 6 bases at V and 4 bases at J, with 7 bases in the middle.

The chain has TRBV6-1 and TRBJ1-1, with D unresolved. This CDR3 has 15 residues. Looked up from germline, CDR1 is MNHNS and CDR2 is SASEGT. Trimming pared 7 bases from V and 0 bases from J, leaving 15 bases between. The DNA for the CDR3 is TGTGCCAGCATTGGCGGGGAGCGCATGAACACTGAAGCTTTCTTT. Its translation: CASIGGERMNTEAFF.

V usage is TRBV7-8 and J usage is TRBJ2-7, with D perhaps assigned TRBD1 or TRBD2 (5 bases each). The V and J ends lost 0 bases and 0 bases respectively, with 9 bases between them. This CDR3 is 15 amino acids long. Germline V gives CDR1 SGHVS, CDR2 FQNEAQ. The CDR3 DNA reads TGTGCCAGCAGCTTAGCCCAGGGACCCTCCTACGAGCAGTACTTC. As protein: CASSLAQGPSYEQYF.

This sequence joins TRBV4-2 and TRBJ2-7; 8 bases fit TRBD2. Trimming at V came to 5 bases and at J to 2 bases, leaving 5 bases not matched to a gene. In germline, CDR1 is LGHNA, CDR2 YNFKEQ. The CDR3 consists of 14 residues. The CDR3 region is CASSLGLVPYEQYF. In DNA, the CDR3 is TGTGCCAGCAGCTTGGGACTAGTACCCTACGAGCAGTACTTC.

The chain combines TRBV6-5 with TRBJ2-6; the D is unclear. The V gene lost 6 bases and the J gene lost 0 bases, with 9 bases spanning the gap. Per germline, CDR1 MNHEY and CDR2 SVGAGI. This CDR3 spans 15 amino acids. The CDR3 nucleotides are TGTGCCAGCAGACCTCCCAGCTCTGGGGCCAACGTCCTGACTTTC. Protein product: CASRPPSSGANVLTF.

V is TRBV27 and J is TRBJ1-2; D perhaps matches TRBD1 (5 bases). The germline gives CDR1 MNHEY, CDR2 SMNVEV (reference sequence). The CDR3 contains 11 residues. V was pared by 9 bases and J by 8 bases, with 13 bases between. The CDR3 reads CASGGSGGYTF. The CDR3 region has the DNA TGTGCCAGTGGGGGGAGTGGCGGCTACACCTTC.

The rearrangement joins TRBV18 to TRBJ2-5, with TRBD2 identical over 7 bases. The CDR3 contains 16 residues. The germline gives CDR1 KGHSH, CDR2 LQKENI. V shed 1 base, J shed 2 bases, and the junction held 7 bases outside the gene matches. CDR3: CASSPQASGRQETQYF. CDR3 nucleotides: TGTGCCAGCTCACCACAGGCTAGCGGACGGCAAGAGACCCAGTACTTC.

This sequence joins TRBV5-8 and TRBJ2-7; maybe TRBD1 (6 bases). The length of the CDR3 is 15 residues. V was cut by 3 bases and J by 6 bases, with 19 bases left in between. Germline lookup yields CDR1 SGHTS and CDR2 YDEGEE. CDR3 in amino acids: CASSYGTYPPPEQYF. The DNA of the CDR3 is TGTGCCAGCAGCTATGGGACATACCCTCCTCCCGAGCAGTACTTC.